This T cell receptor beta chain was observed in a study of beta chain features in type 1 diabetes. Whole-study results and caveats: Whether HLA type affects TCRB rearrangement stayed undetermined in the present work. Type 1 diabetes patients had moderately but significantly shorter TCRB CDR3s in all four CD4+ subsets. The study found fewer insertions and more deletions at VDJ junctions in type 1 diabetes patients.

Concerning this clone: Its antigen is currently unknown.

V was shortened by 4 bases and J by 2 bases, with 9 bases between the two germline ends. Germline V gene data show CDR1 as SGHRS and CDR2 as YFSETQ. The CDR3 spans 13 residues. Isolated RNA was reverse transcribed in full, so expressed TCRB transcripts were sequenced. Here immunoSEQ multiplex PCR was the method, and the copy in TCRdb shows in-frame clones only, minus some. The sample has more than 300,000 clones, around 9% seen once; the top ten hold roughly 1%. Sample: central memory CD4+ T cells from blood. The receptor's source is a young man with type 1 diabetes. The chain is built from TRBV5-1 and TRBJ1-1; D remains ambiguous. CDR3 protein: CASSRDLNTEAFF. The CDR3 nucleotides are TGCGCCAGCAGCCGAGACTTAAACACTGAAGCTTTCTTT.